The clone carrying this TCR beta chain was picked up many times. Amplification of TCR beta CDR3 regions used RNA as the template. During a first-round RT-PCR of the TCR CDR3, the HTBI primer set was used. TCRdb independently ran MiXCR on the multiplex PCR reads; one entry per CDR3 protein. The sample holds roughly 500,000 distinct CDR3 sequences; less than 25% are singletons and the top ten take about 11%. The data originate from a study of T cells in Graves' hyperthyroidism and ophthalmopathy. The CDR3 length is 12 residues. Germline loops: CDR1 SEHNR, CDR2 FQNEAQ (reference sequence). The ends were cut back, 5 bases at V and 7 bases at J, with 11 bases in the middle.

V gene TRBV7-9 combines with J gene TRBJ1-2; D uncertain. The sequence was collected from a woman aged 30 to 39 with Graves' ophthalmopathy. The material sequenced was blood. CDR3 DNA: TGTGCCAGCAGCGAAGATGGGGTTGGCTACACCTTC. This translates into CASSEDGVGYTF.